Sequencing of this TCR beta chain was carried out in a study of shared clonotypes between healthy human individuals. Notes on the study in general: Collection of samples was limited to blood; tissue repertoires likely differ. Lower generation probabilities were found for non-shared clonotypes than for those shared by all four donors.

Naive CD8 isolation took CD45RO-negative cells positively selected for CCR7 and excluded terminally differentiated effector memory CD45RA+ cells. The germline gives CDR1 MNHEY, CDR2 SMNVEV (reference sequence). This CDR3 is built from 16 residues. Trimming took off 6 bases at V and 2 bases at J, with 19 bases between the two ends. Repertoires were generated with immunoSEQ multiplex PCR, while TCRdb's copy carries only in-frame clones and drops some. The table has over 2 million clones, just under 95% seen once. A note on this clone: Its antigen is unidentified.

This rearrangement joins TRBV27 to TRBJ2-5, with D uncertain. The sequenced sample consisted of naive CD8+ T cells sorted from blood. The sequence came from a man aged 18 to 29 in good health. Here the CDR3 DNA reads TGTGCCAGCAGATCAATAGCCCCGGGCCTACAAGAGACCCAGTACTTC. Translating gives CASRSIAPGLQETQYF.